The 32 T cell receptor beta chains reported below all come from one sample, sequenced in a study of Ad26.COV2.S vaccination and SARS-CoV-2 variants. Sequencing was performed with immunoSEQ multiplex PCR; in TCRdb, only in-frame clones are kept and a portion is missing. This table has under 550,000 clones, 85% to 90% appearing once. The sample's treatment: roughly 20 received Ad26.COV2.S at low or high dose, single or two shots; about 5 received placebo; per-sample allocation not given. The study sampled participants on day 63 after the first vaccine or placebo injection. Material: peripheral blood, obtained in a trial of Ad26.COV2.S vaccine versus placebo. The receptors were sampled from a person aged 18-60 years who received the Ad26.COV2.S COVID-19 vaccine or a placebo.

The chain has TRBV30 and TRBJ1-6; D might be TRBD1 (5 bases). The CDR3 extends over 14 amino acids. V was cut by 1 base and J by 9 bases, with 13 bases left in between. Per the germline V gene, CDR1 is GTSNPN and CDR2 is SVGIG (reference sequence). The CDR3 sequence is CAWSAGGEGSPLHF. For the CDR3, the DNA is TGTGCCTGGAGTGCCGGGGGTGAGGGTTCACCCCTCCACTTT.

The chain uses TRBV5-4 and TRBJ2-7; D may match TRBD1 or TRBD2 (6 bases each). CDR3 length: 13 amino acids. Trimming pared 4 bases from V and 4 bases from J, leaving 12 bases between. Germline V gene lookup returns CDR1 SGHNT and CDR2 YYREEE (reference sequence). CDR3 amino acids: CASSGGTTYEQYF. CDR3 in DNA: TGTGCCAGCAGCGGGGGGACAACTTACGAGCAGTACTTC. Full variable domain (outside the CDR3, taken from reference TRBV5-4 and TRBJ2-7): ETGVTQSPTHLIKTRGQQVTLRCSSQSGHNTVSWYQQALGQGPQFIFQYYREEENGRGNFPPRFSGLQFPNYSSELNVNALELDDSALYLCASSGGTTYEQYFGPGTRLTVT.

V is TRBV6-4 and J is TRBJ2-7; the match to TRBD2 covers 13 bases. The length of the CDR3 is 17 residues. CDR1 and CDR2 from the germline V gene are MRHNA and SNTAGT. Trimming removed 3 bases from V and 4 bases from J; junction bases left unmatched: 9. CDR3 DNA: TGTGCCAGCAGTGAAAGACTAGCGGGGGGCTCGGAATACGAGCAGTACTTC. Residues: CASSERLAGGSEYEQYF.

V gene TRBV18 combines with J gene TRBJ2-1, with unresolved D. Trimming removed 3 bases from V and 0 bases from J, with 9 bases in between. Germline CDR1 is KGHSH and CDR2 is LQKENI. The CDR3 runs 15 residues. CDR3 nucleotides: TGTGCCAGCTCACCTTCAGAACTCTCCTACAATGAGCAGTTCTTC. This translates into CASSPSELSYNEQFF.

This clone was observed a few times. This rearrangement joins TRBV5-4 to TRBJ2-1; 12 positions match TRBD2. V lost 1 base and J lost 9; bases outside the gene matches: 2. Germline V gene lookup returns CDR1 SGHNT and CDR2 YYREEE (reference sequence). The CDR3 is 14 residues long. The chain's CDR3 is CASSLTSGGSEQFF. Written as DNA, the CDR3 is TGTGCCAGCAGCTTGACTAGCGGGGGGTCTGAGCAGTTCTTC.

The chain has TRBV4-1 and TRBJ1-1; no definite D call. The V and J ends lost 0 bases and 4 bases respectively, with 9 bases between them. In germline, CDR1 is MGHRA, CDR2 YSYEKL. CDR3 length equals 14 residues. The CDR3 protein is CASSQDELSTEAFF. The CDR3 region has the DNA TGCGCCAGCAGCCAAGATGAATTGAGCACTGAAGCTTTCTTT.

The rearrangement links TRBV7-9 to TRBJ2-7, with 7 nucleotides matching TRBD1. The CDR3 covers 14 residues. V lost 5 bases and J lost 4; bases outside the gene matches: 8. Germline values: CDR1 SEHNR, CDR2 FQNEAQ (reference sequence). CDR3 residues: CASSSRTGSYEQYF. The CDR3, as DNA: TGTGCCAGCAGCAGCCGGACAGGTTCGTACGAGCAGTACTTC.

DNA of the CDR3: TGTGCCAGCAGGGCTAGCCCCGGGGAGCTGTTTTTT. It is translated as CASRASPGELFF. The rearrangement uses TRBV6-5 and TRBJ2-2; the D gene is possibly TRBD2 (5 bases). V was cut by 6 bases and J by 6 bases, with 8 bases left in between. CDR1 is MNHEY and CDR2 is SVGAGI in the germline V gene. CDR3 length: 12 residues.

The chain has TRBV9 and TRBJ1-4; D may be TRBD1 (6 bases). The CDR3 totals 15 residues. V gave up 4 bases and J gave up 7 bases, with 17 bases separating them. CDR1 is SGDLS and CDR2 is YYNGEE in the germline V gene. Written as DNA, the CDR3 is TGTGCCAGCAGCCCCAATGGGGGGCGCACTGAAAAACTGTTTTTT. Amino acids: CASSPNGGRTEKLFF.

The chain combines TRBV27 with TRBJ1-1; TRBD1 is a possible D gene (6 bases). Germline CDR1 MNHEY, CDR2 SMNVEV (reference sequence). The CDR3 spans 14 residues. V dropped 2 bases and J dropped 6 bases, with 13 bases sitting between them. In DNA form, the CDR3 reads TGTGCCAGCAGTTTAAACGGGGGCAGGGCTGAAGCTTTCTTT. Translation: CASSLNGGRAEAFF.

The chain has TRBV9 and TRBJ2-1; 10 bases match TRBD2. Trimming cost V 2 bases and J 3 bases; bases outside gene matches: 5. CDR3 length: 16 amino acids. Germline V CDR1 and CDR2: SGDLS, YYNGEE. Here the CDR3 reads CASSVNSGGFYNEQFF. The CDR3 region has the DNA TGTGCCAGCAGCGTTAATAGCGGGGGGTTCTACAATGAGCAGTTCTTC.

This chain uses TRBV2 with TRBJ1-3; D possibly corresponds to TRBD1 (6 bases). The ends were cut back, 0 bases at V and 1 base at J, with 10 bases in the middle. Germline V gene lookup returns CDR1 SNHLY and CDR2 FYNNEI. CDR3 size: 16 residues. This CDR3 reads CASSEAPGTSGNTIYF. The CDR3 nucleotides are TGTGCCAGCAGTGAAGCGCCCGGGACATCTGGAAACACCATATATTTT. The variable domain in full, completed from reference TRBV2 and TRBJ1-3, reads EPEVTQTPSHQVTQMGQEVILRCVPISNHLYFYWYRQILGQKVEFLVSFYNNEISEKSEIFDDQFSVERPDGSNFTLKIRSTKLEDSAMYFCASSEAPGTSGNTIYFGEGSWLTVV.

The chain has TRBV21-1 and TRBJ2-3; TRBD1 is the table's D call, not checked against the DNA. TRBV21-1 is described as a pseudogene. This CDR3 contains 17 residues. The DNA of the CDR3 is TGTGCCAGCAGCAAAGAGGCGAAGGGACAGGGGGCAGATACGCAGTATTTT. Its translation is CASSKEAKGQGADTQYF.

This clone was seen only a few times. V and J are TRBV7-3 and TRBJ1-1; weak D call: TRBD1 (5 bases). Trimming stripped 2 bases from V and 10 bases from J, with 14 bases between. The CDR3 has 13 amino acids. Germline V gives CDR1 SGHTA, CDR2 FQGTGA. Here the CDR3 reads CASSLDAGTGAFF. Here the CDR3 DNA reads TGTGCCAGCAGCTTAGATGCGGGAACAGGAGCTTTCTTT.

The chain uses TRBV20-1 and TRBJ2-7; D perhaps matches TRBD2 (6 bases). Trimming took 3 bases from V and 5 from J, leaving 17 bases between them. From germline, CDR1 is DFQATT and CDR2 SNEGSKA (reference sequence). This CDR3 is 14 amino acids long. DNA for the CDR3: TGCAGTGCTAGTTACGGAGGGACCGGCGACGAGCAGTACTTC. Its translation: CSASYGGTGDEQYF.

V usage is TRBV5-4 and J usage is TRBJ2-2, with D unclear. This CDR3 contains 17 residues. In germline, CDR1 is SGHNT, CDR2 YYREEE (reference sequence). V gave up 3 bases and J gave up 2 bases, with 17 bases separating them. In DNA, the CDR3 is TGTGCCAGCAGCTCTGCCCTAAGATTATCTAACACCGGGGAGCTGTTTTTT. Translated: CASSSALRLSNTGELFF.

This CDR3 reads CAPDSGAYNEQFF. The DNA of the CDR3 is TGTGCCCCCGACAGCGGGGCCTACAATGAGCAGTTCTTC. This chain uses TRBV24-1 with TRBJ2-1; 7 nucleotides match TRBD2. CDR1 is KGHDR and CDR2 is SFDVKD in the germline V gene. V lost 12 bases to trimming and J lost 2 bases; unmatched junction nucleotides: 6. CDR3 size: 13 residues.

The gene calls are TRBV7-9 and TRBJ2-7, with 9 bases matching TRBD1. With 5 bases clipped from V and 7 bases from J, the junction kept 15 bases outside the gene matches. The germline CDR1 and CDR2 sequences are SEHNR and FQNEAQ (reference sequence). CDR3 length: 16 amino acids. The CDR3 DNA reads as TGTGCCAGCAGCACTAGGGGACAGGGAGAGTTGAGGGAGCAGTACTTC. This sequence encodes CASSTRGQGELREQYF.

The V call is TRBV4-3, the J call TRBJ1-1; tentatively, D is TRBD1 (5 bases). The CDR3 has 15 amino acids. CDR1 and CDR2 (germline): LGHNA, YSLEER. V dropped 8 bases and J dropped 0 bases, with 16 bases sitting between them. CDR3 nucleotides: TGCGCCAGCGCACTTCGGGGGGTATTGAACACTGAAGCTTTCTTT. It translates to CASALRGVLNTEAFF.

The V call is TRBV5-4, the J call TRBJ1-1; 7 bases fit TRBD1. The germline V gene has CDR1 SGHNT and CDR2 YYREEE (reference sequence). The CDR3 consists of 13 residues. The trim removed 4 bases at V and 7 bases at J, leaving 7 bases unmatched. CDR3 region: CASSIQGSREAFF. The DNA of the CDR3 is TGTGCCAGCAGCATACAGGGGTCCCGTGAAGCTTTCTTT.

V and J are TRBV11-3 and TRBJ2-7; no definite D call. Germline V lookup: CDR1 SGHNT, CDR2 YENEEA. Trimming left V 2 bases short and J 5 bases short, with 10 bases between. The CDR3 runs 13 residues. CDR3 sequence reads: CASSLSWGNEQYF. In nucleotides, the CDR3 is TGTGCCAGCAGCTTATCTTGGGGTAACGAGCAGTACTTC.

The rearrangement links TRBV5-4 to TRBJ2-3, with 10 bases identical to TRBD2. V trimming: 1 base; J trimming: 2 bases; junction bases outside the gene matches: 4. Germline lookup yields CDR1 SGHNT and CDR2 YYREEE (reference sequence). The CDR3 is made up of 16 amino acids. Here the CDR3 DNA reads TGTGCCAGCAGCTTGACACTAGCGGGGCCCACAGATACGCAGTATTTT. Protein: CASSLTLAGPTDTQYF.

CDR3 residues: CASSLSTGAYGYTF. CDR3 DNA sequence: TGTGCCAGCAGCTTAAGCACAGGAGCCTATGGCTACACCTTC. The chain uses TRBV11-1 and TRBJ1-2, with a weak D call TRBD1 (5 bases). In germline, CDR1 is SGHAT, CDR2 FQDESV (reference sequence). V lost 2 bases and J lost 4, with 11 bases in between. The CDR3 runs to 14 residues. Full variable domain (remainder filled in from reference TRBV11-1 and TRBJ1-2): EAEVAQSPRYKITEKSQAVAFWCDPISGHATLYWYRQILGQGPELLVQFQDESVVDDSQLPKDRFSAERLKGVDSTLKIQPAELGDSAMYLCASSLSTGAYGYTFGSGTRLTVV.

The rearrangement links TRBV5-4 to TRBJ2-5; 10 bases are a match to TRBD2. Per germline, CDR1 SGHNT and CDR2 YYREEE (reference sequence). V was clipped by 4 bases and J by 3 bases; unmatched bases: 6. The length of the CDR3 is 15 residues. The CDR3 DNA reads TGTGCCAGCAGCCCCACCCTAGCGGGGGAAGAGACCCAGTACTTC. This encodes CASSPTLAGEETQYF.

The CDR3 DNA follows: TGTGCCAGCAGCTTAGTAAGCACAGATACGCAGTATTTT. Translated, it gives CASSLVSTDTQYF. The chain uses TRBV11-3 and TRBJ2-3; no clear D. V was trimmed by 1 base and J by 0 bases, leaving 2 bases between them. Germline V lookup: CDR1 SGHNT, CDR2 YENEEA. The CDR3 loop spans 13 amino acids.

The chain couples TRBV5-1 to TRBJ2-1; D unclear. The germline V gene encodes CDR1 SGHRS and CDR2 YFSETQ. The CDR3 runs 13 residues. The V end lost 1 base, the J end lost 0 bases, and 2 bases lay between the germline ends. CDR3 residues: CASSLSSYNEQFF. CDR3 DNA: TGCGCCAGCAGCTTGTCCTCCTACAATGAGCAGTTCTTC.

In nucleotides, the CDR3 is TGTGCCAGCAGCTTATCTAGCGGGGGGGCTTACGAGCAGTACTTC. Its protein product is CASSLSSGGAYEQYF. The rearrangement joins TRBV7-6 to TRBJ2-7, with TRBD2 matching over 12 bases. The CDR3 has 15 amino acids. V was pared by 2 bases and J by 4 bases, with 3 bases of the junction left unmatched. From germline, CDR1 is SGHVS and CDR2 FNYEAQ.

This clone was seen a handful of times. J is TRBJ2-7 and V is TRBV5-4; no clear D. V shed 2 bases and J shed 2 bases, with 5 bases lying between them. Germline V gene data show CDR1 as SGHNT and CDR2 as YYREEE (reference sequence). The CDR3 is made up of 12 amino acids. The CDR3 sequence is CASSFGTYEQYF. The CDR3 DNA sequence: TGTGCCAGCAGCTTCGGCACCTACGAGCAGTACTTC.

The chain links TRBV11-2 to TRBJ2-5; the match to TRBD1 covers 9 bases. CDR1 SGHAT and CDR2 FQNNGV come from the germline V gene. This CDR3 region has 15 residues. Losses at the gene ends were 5 bases for V and 5 bases for J; bases not matched to a gene: 9. The DNA for the CDR3 is TGTGCCAGCAGCCTCCGGACAGGGGATGGGGAGACCCAGTACTTC. It encodes CASSLRTGDGETQYF.

The chain couples TRBV30 to TRBJ1-1, with D uncertain. The CDR3 runs to 11 residues. The V and J ends lost 5 bases and 8 bases respectively, with 12 bases between them. The germline V gene encodes CDR1 GTSNPN and CDR2 SVGIG (reference sequence). The CDR3 region has the DNA TGTGCCTGGTGGAAGGGCCTCGAAGCTTTCTTT. It specifies CAWWKGLEAFF. Full variable domain (outside the CDR3, taken from reference TRBV30 and TRBJ1-1): SQTIHQWPATLVQPVGSPLSLECTVEGTSNPNLYWYRQAAGRGLQLLFYSVGIGQISSEVPQNLSASRPQDRQFILSSKKLLLSDSGFYLCAWWKGLEAFFGQGTRLTVV.

The J gene is TRBJ2-7, the V gene TRBV10-3; TRBD2 agrees at 10 bases. The CDR3 contains 15 residues. In germline, CDR1 is ENHRY, CDR2 SYGVKD. Germline trimming cut 10 bases from V and 6 bases from J; bases unmatched to any gene: 15. The CDR3 sequence is CATEGTSVPPGEQYF. CDR3 DNA: TGTGCCACCGAGGGGACTAGCGTTCCCCCTGGCGAGCAGTACTTC.

This chain joins TRBV30 and TRBJ2-4; D possibly corresponds to TRBD1 (5 bases). The CDR3 covers 11 residues. Germline-derived CDR1 and CDR2 are GTSNPN and SVGIG (reference sequence). V gave up 5 bases and J gave up 9 bases, with 11 bases separating them. The CDR3 loop reads CAWGREPIQYF. CDR3 in DNA: TGTGCCTGGGGCAGGGAACCCATTCAGTACTTC.